Below are 27 T cell receptor beta chains sequenced from a single sample in a study of T-cell memory formation after mild COVID-19. TCRdb itself ran the 5' RACE reads through MiXCR, one entry per CDR3 protein. The sample consists of about 540,000 distinct CDR3 sequences, roughly 22% of them appearing once. Source material: PBMCs or a T cell subset sorted from them (not recorded which). Receptors were obtained from an adult woman who had mild COVID-19 (a few samples of this study predate the infection). Cell type and time point are not known.

The chain carries TRBV5-1 and TRBJ2-1; 11 nucleotides align to TRBD2. CDR3 length: 15 residues. The V gene's germline CDR1 is SGHRS and CDR2 YFSETQ. Trimming cost V 4 bases and J 9 bases; bases outside gene matches: 9. CDR3 bases: TGCGCCAGCAGCCCAATAGCGGGAGGGCCGGTTGAGCAGTTCTTC. Its protein product is CASSPIAGGPVEQFF.

CDR3 sequence reads: CAWSVLAGDPTDTQYF. CDR3 nucleotide sequence: TGTGCCTGGAGTGTTCTAGCGGGGGATCCCACAGATACGCAGTATTTT. The chain employs TRBV30 and TRBJ2-3; TRBD2 matches 10 bases. The V segment lost 0 bases and the J segment 2 bases; nucleotides outside the gene matches: 5. CDR3 length: 16 amino acids. Germline V gives CDR1 GTSNPN, CDR2 SVGIG (reference sequence). The full variable domain, in which reference TRBV30 and TRBJ2-3 provide the parts outside the CDR3, is SQTIHQWPATLVQPVGSPLSLECTVEGTSNPNLYWYRQAAGRGLQLLFYSVGIGQISSEVPQNLSASRPQDRQFILSSKKLLLSDSGFYLCAWSVLAGDPTDTQYFGPGTRLTVL.

This clonotype turned up a few times. The V and J genes are TRBV10-3 and TRBJ2-7, with unresolved D. V lost 0 bases and J 5 bases, leaving 11 bases between the germline ends. Germline-derived CDR1 and CDR2 are ENHRY and SYGVKD. This CDR3 comprises 14 residues. CDR3 sequence: CAISESTSLDEQYF. The CDR3 nucleotides read TGTGCCATCAGTGAGTCTACAAGTCTGGACGAGCAGTACTTC.

The chain couples TRBV11-2 to TRBJ2-2, with a tentative D call TRBD2 (6 bases). The V gene's germline CDR1 is SGHAT and CDR2 FQNNGV. The ends were cut back, 5 bases at V and 4 bases at J, with 14 bases in the middle. This CDR3 is 15 amino acids long. This CDR3 reads CASSRGGPPTGELFF. The CDR3 DNA reads TGTGCCAGCAGCCGTGGAGGGCCGCCCACCGGGGAGCTGTTTTTT.

The table lists this clonotype with a few counts. This chain connects TRBV12-3 or TRBV12-4 to TRBJ2-5; D unresolved. Between the trimmed V and J ends, which lost 3 bases and 7 bases, there was a span of 9 bases. The CDR3 length is 12 residues. In DNA form, the CDR3 reads TGTGCCAGCAGTTTGGTCGACGGGACCCAGTACTTC. Residues: CASSLVDGTQYF.

V gene TRBV2 combines with J gene TRBJ2-5; 9 bases are shared with TRBD1. CDR1 and CDR2 (germline): SNHLY, FYNNEI. This CDR3 has 14 amino acids. Trimming cost V 4 bases and J 3 bases; bases outside gene matches: 3. The CDR3 DNA is TGTGCCAGCAGTGCACAGGGGGCCGAAGAGACCCAGTACTTC. Translation gives CASSAQGAEETQYF.

In its sample, this clonotype was seen a few times. CDR3 protein: CASKDTFHEQYF. In nucleotides, the CDR3 is TGTGCCAGCAAGGACACATTCCACGAGCAGTACTTC. The chain uses TRBV7-2 and TRBJ2-7; possible D gene TRBD1, 5 bases. Per germline, CDR1 SGHTA and CDR2 FQGNSA. This CDR3 comprises 12 residues. V was clipped by 7 bases and J by 5 bases, with 12 bases between them.

The rearrangement joins TRBV6-5 to TRBJ2-7, with D possibly TRBD2 on 6 matching bases. This CDR3 region has 11 residues. Trimming took 7 bases from V and 11 from J, leaving 15 bases between them. Germline loops: CDR1 MNHEY, CDR2 SVGAGI. CDR3 in amino acids: CASKTGREEYF. Written as DNA, the CDR3 is TGTGCCAGCAAGACCGGGAGAGAAGAGTACTTC.

This clonotype occurred a few times. The chain is built from TRBV9 and TRBJ1-1; the D gene is possibly TRBD1 (6 bases). The CDR3 totals 14 residues. V was shortened by 3 bases and J by 3 bases, with 12 bases between the two germline ends. Per germline, CDR1 SGDLS and CDR2 YYNGEE. The CDR3 spells CASSEYREDTEAFF. CDR3 sequence (DNA): TGTGCCAGCAGCGAATACAGGGAAGACACTGAAGCTTTCTTT.

The J gene is TRBJ2-1, the V gene TRBV27; 9 positions agree with TRBD1. Germline V CDR1 and CDR2: MNHEY, SMNVEV (reference sequence). The CDR3 runs 15 residues. With 1 base clipped from V and 7 bases from J, the junction kept 5 bases outside the gene matches. The CDR3 here is CASSLYGTGNNEQFF. CDR3 DNA sequence: TGTGCCAGCAGTTTATACGGGACAGGGAATAATGAGCAGTTCTTC.

This clonotype was recorded at least ten times. This rearrangement joins TRBV7-9 to TRBJ2-1; a weak D match, TRBD2 (5 bases). V was pared by 4 bases and J by 2 bases, with 21 bases between. CDR1 is SEHNR, CDR2 FQNEAQ, per germline (reference sequence). The CDR3 consists of 18 residues. The CDR3: CASSSSLTTAATYNEQFF. CDR3 in DNA: TGTGCCAGCAGCTCTAGCCTAACTACTGCGGCTACCTACAATGAGCAGTTCTTC.

In its sample, this clonotype was seen many times. The chain recombines TRBV10-3 with TRBJ2-5, with D perhaps TRBD1 (5 bases). From germline, CDR1 is ENHRY and CDR2 SYGVKD. V was cut by 6 bases and J by 4 bases, with 15 bases left in between. The CDR3 extends over 14 amino acids. The CDR3 sequence: CAIRDNNWGETQYF. CDR3 nucleotide sequence: TGTGCCATCAGGGACAATAACTGGGGAGAGACCCAGTACTTC.

The chain links TRBV14 to TRBJ1-1; TRBD1 might be the D (6 bases). V was cut by 5 bases and J by 5 bases, with 12 bases left in between. CDR3 length: 13 residues. From germline, CDR1 is SGHDN and CDR2 FVKESK. DNA for the CDR3: TGTGCCAGCAGCGTACAGGGTCGAACTGAAGCTTTCTTT. Amino acids: CASSVQGRTEAFF.

This clonotype has just a few counts. This chain connects TRBV6-6 to TRBJ2-3; the D is unclear. V lost 6 bases to trimming and J lost 4 bases, with 17 bases between them. Germline V CDR1 and CDR2: MNHNY, SVGAGI (reference sequence). This CDR3 is 15 amino acids long. The CDR3 sequence: CASRSSHPGPDTQYF. The CDR3 DNA is TGTGCCAGCAGATCATCCCACCCCGGACCAGATACGCAGTATTTT.

The gene calls are TRBV20-1 and TRBJ2-1; D is unclear. This CDR3 is built from 15 residues. V lost 5 bases, J lost 4 bases, and 18 bases lay in between. From germline, CDR1 is DFQATT and CDR2 SNEGSKA (reference sequence). CDR3 sequence: CSAPETPLSYNEQFF. DNA of the CDR3: TGCAGTGCTCCAGAGACGCCTTTGTCTTACAATGAGCAGTTCTTC.

The chain couples TRBV20-1 to TRBJ1-3; no firm D call. V shed 1 base and J shed 0 bases, with 10 bases lying between them. Germline V lookup: CDR1 DFQATT, CDR2 SNEGSKA (reference sequence). The CDR3 is made up of 15 amino acids. The chain's CDR3 is CSARAGGNSGNTIYF. For the CDR3, the DNA is TGCAGTGCTAGAGCCGGAGGTAACTCTGGAAACACCATATATTTT.

This clonotype has just a few counts. The chain is built from TRBV7-9 and TRBJ2-1; D assignment may be TRBD1 or TRBD2 (5 bases each). The ends were cut back, 5 bases at V and 4 bases at J, with 15 bases in the middle. Per the germline V gene, CDR1 is SEHNR and CDR2 is FQNEAQ (reference sequence). The CDR3 consists of 15 residues. The CDR3: CASSLKGTGYNEQFF. The CDR3 coding sequence is TGTGCCAGCAGCCTAAAGGGGACGGGATACAATGAGCAGTTCTTC.

The chain carries TRBV2 and TRBJ2-7; D tentatively reads TRBD1 or TRBD2 (5 bases each). Germline lookup yields CDR1 SNHLY and CDR2 FYNNEI. The V end lost 0 bases, the J end lost 3 bases, and 15 bases lay between the germline ends. This CDR3 is built from 16 residues. CDR3 in amino acids: CASSEALWGSGYEQYF. In nucleotides, the CDR3 is TGTGCCAGCAGTGAAGCGCTCTGGGGGAGCGGCTACGAGCAGTACTTC.

This clonotype was picked up a small number of times. The rearrangement links TRBV18 to TRBJ2-2; D not resolved. The CDR3 sequence is 13 residues long. The germline gives CDR1 KGHSH, CDR2 LQKENI. V dropped 1 base and J dropped 7 bases, with 7 bases sitting between them. CDR3 nucleotides: TGTGCCAGCTCACCACTGGAGAACGGGGAGCTGTTTTTT. Residues: CASSPLENGELFF.

This clonotype was counted between two and nine times. V and J are TRBV14 and TRBJ2-7, with D perhaps matching TRBD1 or TRBD2 (6 bases each). This CDR3 region has 15 residues. V was shortened by 2 bases and J by 0 bases, with 11 bases between the two germline ends. CDR1 and CDR2 (germline): SGHDN, FVKESK. The CDR3 DNA reads as TGTGCCAGCAGCCAACCGGGGGCCCACTCCTACGAGCAGTACTTC. It encodes CASSQPGAHSYEQYF.

This chain uses TRBV7-6 with TRBJ2-7; D is possibly TRBD1 (6 bases). The germline V and J ends were trimmed by 6 bases and 2 bases, with 14 bases remaining between them. The CDR3 has 14 amino acids. Germline V lookup: CDR1 SGHVS, CDR2 FNYEAQ. The CDR3 nucleotides read TGTGCCAGCAGTCTACAGGGAACTGCCTACGAGCAGTACTTC. It yields the protein CASSLQGTAYEQYF.

The V call is TRBV7-2, the J call TRBJ2-7; 11 bases are shared with TRBD1. This CDR3 has 16 amino acids. Trimming cost V 0 bases and J 3 bases; bases outside gene matches: 4. Per germline, CDR1 SGHTA and CDR2 FQGNSA. CDR3 loop: CASSLAGTGGIYEQYF. CDR3 bases: TGTGCCAGCAGCTTAGCGGGGACAGGGGGGATCTACGAGCAGTACTTC.

The CDR3 is CSVVRIVRETQYF. CDR3 DNA: TGCAGCGTTGTAAGGATAGTCCGAGAGACCCAGTACTTC. This chain links TRBV29-1 with TRBJ2-5; D is unclear. V was cut by 4 bases and J by 4 bases, with 13 bases left in between. Germline lookup yields CDR1 SQVTM and CDR2 ANQGSEA. The CDR3 covers 13 residues.

This clonotype was found a few times. The chain joins TRBV18 to TRBJ2-3; unclear D gene. The germline gives CDR1 KGHSH, CDR2 LQKENI. CDR3 length: 13 amino acids. V was shortened by 3 bases and J by 4 bases, with 8 bases between the two germline ends. The CDR3 protein is CASSPLSADTQYF. The CDR3 region has the DNA TGTGCCAGCTCACCCCTCAGCGCAGATACGCAGTATTTT.

This clonotype was picked up a small number of times. The chain combines TRBV3-1 with TRBJ2-5; possibly TRBD2 for D (5 bases). The CDR3 has 14 residues. Germline V gene data show CDR1 as LGHDT and CDR2 as YNNKEL (reference sequence). V lost 8 bases, J lost 4 bases, and 17 bases lay in between. The CDR3 region is CASRGSVGGETQYF. The CDR3 coding sequence is TGTGCCAGCCGAGGGTCAGTCGGCGGAGAGACCCAGTACTTC.

This chain links TRBV5-1 with TRBJ2-5; D may be TRBD2 (6 bases). V shed 0 bases and J shed 1 base, with 13 bases lying between them. The germline V gene has CDR1 SGHRS and CDR2 YFSETQ. CDR3 size: 16 residues. Written as DNA, the CDR3 is TGCGCCAGCAGCTTGGATGGCCTCGGGGGCCAAGAGACCCAGTACTTC. Translation gives CASSLDGLGGQETQYF.

The V gene is TRBV4-1, the J gene TRBJ2-1; 9 bases fit TRBD2. This CDR3 comprises 16 residues. Germline lookup yields CDR1 MGHRA and CDR2 YSYEKL. V lost 4 bases to trimming and J lost 12 bases; unmatched junction nucleotides: 16. The CDR3 protein is CASSPSWASGADGQFF. The CDR3 region has the DNA TGCGCCAGCAGCCCCAGCTGGGCTAGCGGGGCGGATGGGCAGTTCTTC.